The clone carrying this TCR beta chain was recorded only once. Its antigen is currently unknown. The germline V gene has CDR1 MDHEN and CDR2 SYDVKM. The CDR3 loop spans 15 amino acids. V lost 5 bases to trimming and J lost 5 bases; unmatched junction nucleotides: 5. This sample is drawn from a study of cytomegalovirus exposure and HLA in healthy donors. Study outcomes and limitations: It was reported that the classifier diagnosed cytomegalovirus status with high specificity and sensitivity in both the original and validation cohorts.

PCR employed 60 Vbeta and 13 Jbeta primers. Clones were read by immunoSEQ multiplex PCR, and TCRdb kept only the in-frame ones, dropping some. The table records 110,000 or so clones, about 80% of them present only once. The sequence was collected from a man younger than 40 in good health and CMV-seronegative. J is TRBJ1-5 and V is TRBV28, with 11 bases that match TRBD1. The specimen was PBMCs. CDR3 amino acids: CASSIPDRGHQPQHF. In DNA form, the CDR3 reads TGTGCCAGCAGTATACCGGACAGGGGGCATCAGCCCCAGCATTTT. The full variable domain, rest sourced from reference TRBV28 and TRBJ1-5, is DVKVTQSSRYLVKRTGEKVFLECVQDMDHENMFWYRQDPGLGLRLIYFSYDVKMKEKGDIPEGYSVSREKKERFSLILESASTNQTSMYLCASSIPDRGHQPQHFGDGTRLSIL.